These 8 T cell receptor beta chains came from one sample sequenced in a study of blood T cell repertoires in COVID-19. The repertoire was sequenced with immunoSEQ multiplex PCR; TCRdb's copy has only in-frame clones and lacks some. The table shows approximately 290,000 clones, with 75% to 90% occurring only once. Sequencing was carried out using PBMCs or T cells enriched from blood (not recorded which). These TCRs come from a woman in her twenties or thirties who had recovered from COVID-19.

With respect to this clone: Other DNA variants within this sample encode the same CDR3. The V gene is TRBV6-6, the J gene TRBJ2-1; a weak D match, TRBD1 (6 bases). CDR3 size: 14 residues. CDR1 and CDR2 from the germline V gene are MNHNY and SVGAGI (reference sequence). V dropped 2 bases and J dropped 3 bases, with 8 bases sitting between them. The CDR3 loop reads CASSYRGIYNEQFF. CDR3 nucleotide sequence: TGTGCCAGCAGTTACAGGGGGATCTACAATGAGCAGTTCTTC.

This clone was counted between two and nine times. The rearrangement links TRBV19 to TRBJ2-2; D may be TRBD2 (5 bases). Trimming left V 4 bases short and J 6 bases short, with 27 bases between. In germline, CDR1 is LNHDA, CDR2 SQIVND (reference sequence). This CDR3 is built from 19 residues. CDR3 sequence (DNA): TGTGCCAGTAGTACGAGATCCCTACCCGGCCGACGTAGCGCCGGGGAGCTGTTTTTT. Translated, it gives CASSTRSLPGRRSAGELFF.

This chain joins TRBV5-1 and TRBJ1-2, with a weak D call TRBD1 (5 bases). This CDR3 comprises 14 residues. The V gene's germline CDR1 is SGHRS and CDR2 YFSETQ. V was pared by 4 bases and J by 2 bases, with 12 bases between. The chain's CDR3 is CASSPLRGNYGYTF. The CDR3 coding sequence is TGCGCCAGCAGCCCACTTCGGGGGAACTATGGCTACACCTTC.

The chain's CDR3 is CASRTGTVGAGELFF. The CDR3 nucleotides read TGTGCCAGTCGGACCGGGACAGTAGGAGCCGGGGAGCTGTTTTTT. The J gene is TRBJ2-2, the V gene TRBV19; TRBD1 aligns across 7 bases. CDR1 is LNHDA and CDR2 is SQIVND in the germline V gene (reference sequence). This CDR3 is built from 15 residues. Trimming at V came to 8 bases and at J to 6 bases, leaving 12 bases not matched to a gene.

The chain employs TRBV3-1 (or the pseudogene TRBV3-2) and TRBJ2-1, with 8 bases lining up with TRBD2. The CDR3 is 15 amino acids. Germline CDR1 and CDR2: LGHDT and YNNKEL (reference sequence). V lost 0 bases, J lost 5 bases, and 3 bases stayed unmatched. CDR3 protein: CASSQETSGNNEQFF. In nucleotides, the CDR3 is TGTGCCAGCAGCCAAGAAACTAGCGGAAACAATGAGCAGTTCTTC.

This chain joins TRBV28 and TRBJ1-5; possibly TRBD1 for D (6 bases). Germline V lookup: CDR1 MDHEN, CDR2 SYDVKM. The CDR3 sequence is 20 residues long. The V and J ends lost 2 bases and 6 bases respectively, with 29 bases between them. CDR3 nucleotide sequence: TGTGCCAGCAGTTTACGCTCGTCTACCCATCCGTCCAGGGGCGGTCAGCCCCAGCATTTT. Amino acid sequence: CASSLRSSTHPSRGGQPQHF.

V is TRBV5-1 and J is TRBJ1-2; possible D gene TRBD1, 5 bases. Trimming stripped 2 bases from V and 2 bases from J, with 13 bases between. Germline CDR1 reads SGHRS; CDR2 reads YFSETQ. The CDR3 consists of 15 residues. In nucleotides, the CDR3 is TGCGCCAGCAGCTTTAATGAACAGGCCAACTATGGCTACACCTTC. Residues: CASSFNEQANYGYTF.

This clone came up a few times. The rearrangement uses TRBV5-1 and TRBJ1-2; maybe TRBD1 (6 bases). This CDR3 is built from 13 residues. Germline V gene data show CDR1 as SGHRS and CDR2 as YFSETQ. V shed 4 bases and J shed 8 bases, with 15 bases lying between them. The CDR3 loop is CASSVGQRGGYTF. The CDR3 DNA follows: TGCGCCAGCAGCGTGGGACAAAGGGGAGGCTACACCTTC.